Below, 10 T cell receptor beta chains from the same sample are listed, as sequenced in a study of blood T cell repertoires in COVID-19. Libraries were prepared by immunoSEQ multiplex PCR; TCRdb keeps only in-frame clonotypes and omits some of them. The sample shows 120,000 or so clones, 70% to 80% of them seen only once. The source material was peripheral blood. The receptors stem from a human donor in a cohort sampled during active COVID-19.

With regard to this clone: At the DNA level, this CDR3 is encoded by other sequences in the same sample as well. V and J are TRBV5-4 and TRBJ2-7, with 8 bases matching TRBD1. Trimming took 0 bases from V and 4 from J; bases not matched to a gene: 3. The CDR3 is 14 amino acids. Germline CDR1 is SGHNT and CDR2 is YYREEE (reference sequence). CDR3 sequence: CASSLGQGAYEQYF. CDR3 bases: TGTGCCAGCAGCTTGGGGCAGGGGGCGTACGAGCAGTACTTC.

The chain employs TRBV19 and TRBJ1-1, with 7 nucleotides matching TRBD1. The J segment lost 5 bases and the V segment lost 1 base, leaving 4 bases of the junction unmatched. CDR3 length equals 14 residues. Per germline, CDR1 LNHDA and CDR2 SQIVND (reference sequence). CDR3 sequence: CASSIVVGQTEAFF. In DNA, the CDR3 is TGTGCCAGTAGTATAGTTGTGGGACAGACTGAAGCTTTCTTT.

The table lists this clone with a few counts. The rearrangement links TRBV29-1 to TRBJ2-7; D is unresolved. The CDR3 covers 12 residues. Germline CDR1 and CDR2: SQVTM and ANQGSEA. Trimming shortened V by 4 bases and J by 5 bases, and 12 bases separated the two germline ends. Written as DNA, the CDR3 is TGCAGCGTTGGTATGACTCTCCACGAGCAGTACTTC. Its protein is CSVGMTLHEQYF.

This chain uses TRBV5-4 with TRBJ1-2; maybe TRBD1 (6 bases). CDR3 size: 14 residues. Trimming took 1 base from V and 2 from J, leaving 9 bases between them. Germline V lookup: CDR1 SGHNT, CDR2 YYREEE (reference sequence). The CDR3: CASSLQGRNYGYTF. The CDR3 nucleotides read TGTGCCAGCAGCTTGCAGGGGAGAAACTATGGCTACACCTTC.

The count of this clone is one. This sequence joins TRBV24-1 and TRBJ2-7; 7 bases are shared with TRBD1. V was clipped by 0 bases and J by 7 bases; unmatched bases: 5. CDR1 and CDR2 (germline): KGHDR, SFDVKD. The CDR3 spans 14 residues. CDR3 coding DNA: TGTGCCACCAGTGATTTGCGGACAGGAAATGAGCAGTACTTC. This sequence encodes CATSDLRTGNEQYF.

The chain employs TRBV6-1 and TRBJ1-3; weak D call: TRBD1 (6 bases). Germline-derived CDR1 and CDR2 are MNHNS and SASEGT. This CDR3 comprises 15 residues. Trimming shortened V by 2 bases and J by 0 bases, and 8 bases separated the two germline ends. DNA of the CDR3: TGTGCCAGCAGTGAAAGGGACACCTCTGGAAACACCATATATTTT. As protein: CASSERDTSGNTIYF.

At least ten counts were recorded for this clone. The rearrangement uses TRBV5-4 and TRBJ1-2; 7 bases map to TRBD1. The ends lost 0 bases at V and 2 bases at J; junction bases unmatched: 7. The CDR3 covers 16 residues. Germline V gene sequence: CDR1 SGHNT, CDR2 YYREEE (reference sequence). The CDR3 DNA reads as TGTGCCAGCAGCTTGGCGCGGACAGGATTCAACTATGGCTACACCTTC. This translates into CASSLARTGFNYGYTF.

The chain employs TRBV11-3 and TRBJ2-7, with TRBD2 identical over 12 bases. Losses at the gene ends were 5 bases for V and 6 bases for J; bases not matched to a gene: 17. Germline V CDR1 and CDR2: SGHNT, YENEEA. The CDR3 runs to 18 residues. CDR3 nucleotides: TGTGCCAGCAGCGCCAGGACTAGCGGGACCCTATCGGCTCGCGAGCAGTACTTC. Translating it yields CASSARTSGTLSAREQYF.

This chain uses TRBV3-1 (or the pseudogene TRBV3-2) with TRBJ1-1; TRBD1 might be the D (5 bases). The germline V and J ends were trimmed by 3 bases and 4 bases, with 12 bases remaining between them. In germline, CDR1 is LGHDT, CDR2 YNNKEL (reference sequence). The CDR3 totals 14 residues. CDR3: CASSQGWGGTEAFF. In nucleotides, the CDR3 is TGTGCCAGCAGCCAGGGGTGGGGGGGCACTGAAGCTTTCTTT.

The rearrangement uses TRBV6-4 and TRBJ2-7; perhaps TRBD1 as D (6 bases). V shed 8 bases and J shed 3 bases, with 20 bases lying between them. CDR3 size: 15 residues. The germline V gene has CDR1 MRHNA and CDR2 SNTAGT. The DNA for the CDR3 is TGTGCCAGCGGACGAACTAGGGACAACTACTACGAGCAGTACTTC. Residues: CASGRTRDNYYEQYF.